Shown below are 3 T cell receptor beta chains from a single sample sequenced in a study of CD8 T cells in ankylosing spondylitis. Study results and limitations: Among TCR beta sequences, a motif of eight or nine highly homologous variants appeared characteristic of ankylosing spondylitis blood.

No antigens are known for them. MiXCR, run by TCRdb on the 5' RACE reads, gives a single entry per CDR3 protein. The repertoire holds fewer than 750,000 distinct CDR3 sequences, about 20% seen once, with about a fifth in the top ten. The sample was blood, either unsorted or a sorted T cell fraction (not recorded which). These receptors originate from a male donor with ankylosing spondylitis.

The V gene is TRBV12-3 or TRBV12-4, the J gene TRBJ1-2; a weak D match, TRBD1 (6 bases). This CDR3 has 14 amino acids. V was clipped by 1 base and J by 4 bases, with 10 bases between them. The CDR3 DNA reads as TGTGCCAGCAGTTTAGGACGGACAGTCTATGGCTACACCTTC. This translates into CASSLGRTVYGYTF.

The table lists this clonotype with a few counts. V and J are TRBV15 and TRBJ1-1, with D possibly matching TRBD1 (6 bases). The CDR3 is 16 amino acids. The germline gives CDR1 LNHNV, CDR2 YYDKDF (reference sequence). Trimming cost V 5 bases and J 1 base, with 17 bases left between them. The CDR3 region is CATSGGPQGWNTEAFF. CDR3 nucleotides: TGTGCCACCAGCGGGGGACCACAGGGCTGGAACACTGAAGCTTTCTTT.

In its sample, this clonotype was seen a few times. V is TRBV20-1 and J is TRBJ1-2; a possible D gene is TRBD1 (5 bases). Germline CDR1 is DFQATT and CDR2 is SNEGSKA (reference sequence). This CDR3 region has 12 residues. Trimming removed 6 bases at V and 5 bases at J, with 13 bases between. Here the CDR3 reads CSAPGLGYGYTF. The CDR3 nucleotides are TGCAGTGCGCCAGGGTTAGGGTATGGCTACACCTTC.